This TCR beta chain was retrieved from a study of identical twins. With 6 bases clipped from V and 6 bases from J, the junction kept 7 bases outside the gene matches. Per the germline V gene, CDR1 is KGHDR and CDR2 is SFDVKD. CDR3 length: 13 amino acids. A universal primer site arose from template switching, and cDNA bore unique molecular identifiers. TCRdb itself ran the 5' RACE reads through MiXCR, one entry per CDR3 protein. The sample has just over 450,000 distinct CDR3 sequences; 12% to 15% are singletons. About this clonotype itself: Its antigen is not identified.

The study's findings and limits: Fewer insertions marked abundant cord blood beta clonotypes; young adult naive trended weakly, memory not at all. Invariant MAIT and iNKT cells could partly confound zero-insertion analyses. Shared out-of-frame alpha sequences (those common to twins) showed excess low generation probability.

The same specimen was also included in a second study, on yellow fever vaccine responses in identical twins.

The chain has TRBV24-1 and TRBJ2-7; 7 bases align to TRBD1. The clonotype originates from a woman between 18 and 29 years old in good health. Sequencing input: CD4+ T cells sorted from blood. As DNA, the CDR3 is TGTGCCACCAGTTCGGACAGGACGGGCGAGCAGTACTTC. It encodes CATSSDRTGEQYF.